The 24 T cell receptor beta chains listed next were all sequenced from one sample in a study of shared clonotypes between healthy human individuals. The repertoire was sequenced with immunoSEQ multiplex PCR; TCRdb's copy has only in-frame clones and lacks some. Of approximately 1,500,000 clones in the sample, approximately 98% were seen once. Sequenced material: naive CD4+ T cells sorted from blood. The subset: CD45RA+ positively selected. These receptors were taken from a young man in good health.

The J gene is TRBJ2-7, the V gene TRBV7-2; no definite D call. V gave up 1 base and J gave up 5 bases, with 3 bases separating them. Germline-derived CDR1 and CDR2 are SGHTA and FQGNSA. The CDR3 is 11 residues long. The CDR3 DNA reads as TGTGCCAGCAGCTTAGTGAACGAGCAGTACTTC. Translating it yields CASSLVNEQYF.

As concerns this clone: This sample includes further DNA sequences coding for the same CDR3. The chain combines TRBV7-2 with TRBJ1-5, with TRBD1 matching 8 bases. CDR3 length: 14 residues. The ends lost 4 bases at V and 7 bases at J; junction bases unmatched: 6. Germline CDR1 reads SGHTA; CDR2 reads FQGNSA. The CDR3 nucleotides are TGTGCCAGCAGCTCAGGACAGGGTGGACAGCCCCAGCATTTT. This translates into CASSSGQGGQPQHF. The full variable domain, rest sourced from reference TRBV7-2 and TRBJ1-5, is GAGVSQSPSNKVTEKGKDVELRCDPISGHTALYWYRQSLGQGLEFLIYFQGNSAPDKSGLPSDRFSAERTGGSVSTLTIQRTQQEDSAVYLCASSSGQGGQPQHFGDGTRLSIL.

V gene TRBV7-8 combines with J gene TRBJ2-5; 10 bases fit TRBD2. V dropped 2 bases and J dropped 4; count of bases not matched to a gene: 16. Germline CDR1 reads SGHVS; CDR2 reads FQNEAQ. This CDR3 comprises 19 residues. In nucleotides, the CDR3 is TGTGCCAGCAGCTTAAGCGGCGAGCGGGAGGGCCATTTCGGAGAGACCCAGTACTTC. It codes for CASSLSGEREGHFGETQYF.

The rearrangement links TRBV28 to TRBJ1-5; a weak D match, TRBD1 (5 bases). The CDR3 contains 12 residues. Trimming removed 6 bases from V and 6 bases from J, with 9 bases in between. Germline assignment: CDR1 MDHEN and CDR2 SYDVKM. The CDR3 protein is CASRGGGQPQHF. The DNA of the CDR3 is TGTGCCAGCAGGGGTGGGGGTCAGCCCCAGCATTTT.

The rearrangement joins TRBV5-1 to TRBJ2-3; 8 nucleotides align to TRBD2. The CDR3 length is 14 residues. The germline gives CDR1 SGHRS, CDR2 YFSETQ. The junction had 4 bases not matched to a gene; V was cut back by 3 bases and J by 4 bases. The CDR3 DNA reads as TGCGCCAGCAGCTCCGGACTAGCCCCAGATACGCAGTATTTT. Protein product: CASSSGLAPDTQYF.

The chain recombines TRBV10-1 with TRBJ2-1; weak D call: TRBD2 (6 bases). The CDR3 has 14 residues. From germline, CDR1 is WNHNN and CDR2 SYGVQD (reference sequence). V dropped 8 bases and J dropped 6 bases, with 17 bases sitting between them. CDR3 amino acids: CASGGGKFPNEQFF. DNA for the CDR3: TGCGCCAGCGGTGGGGGGAAGTTCCCCAATGAGCAGTTCTTC.

The chain joins TRBV11-1 to TRBJ2-5, with no clear D. V shed 6 bases and J shed 3 bases, with 8 bases lying between them. CDR1 SGHAT and CDR2 FQDESV come from the germline V gene (reference sequence). There are 12 residues in the CDR3. The CDR3 sequence: CASRHQEETQYF. As DNA, the CDR3 is TGTGCCAGCAGACACCAAGAAGAGACCCAGTACTTC.

The chain has TRBV7-2 and TRBJ2-5, with D possibly TRBD2 on 6 matching bases. Germline assignment: CDR1 SGHTA and CDR2 FQGNSA. This CDR3 comprises 13 residues. Trimming took off 3 bases at V and 5 bases at J, with 10 bases between the two ends. The CDR3 protein is CASSFTSFETQYF. The CDR3 nucleotides read TGTGCCAGCAGCTTCACTAGCTTTGAGACCCAGTACTTC. Full variable domain (remainder filled in from reference TRBV7-2 and TRBJ2-5): GAGVSQSPSNKVTEKGKDVELRCDPISGHTALYWYRQSLGQGLEFLIYFQGNSAPDKSGLPSDRFSAERTGGSVSTLTIQRTQQEDSAVYLCASSFTSFETQYFGPGTRLLVL.

The rearrangement links TRBV30 to TRBJ2-3, with 7 bases identical to TRBD2. Germline values: CDR1 GTSNPN, CDR2 SVGIG (reference sequence). CDR3 length: 16 residues. Trimming took 4 bases from V and 6 from J; bases not matched to a gene: 16. CDR3 loop: CAWMGFGGGPMDTQYF. DNA of the CDR3: TGTGCCTGGATGGGTTTCGGGGGAGGGCCTATGGATACGCAGTATTTT.

V gene TRBV5-4 combines with J gene TRBJ2-3, with D perhaps TRBD2 (5 bases). Looked up from germline, CDR1 is SGHNT and CDR2 is YYREEE (reference sequence). The CDR3 runs to 17 residues. Between the trimmed V and J ends, which lost 2 bases and 1 base, there was a span of 17 bases. The CDR3 DNA reads as TGTGCCAGCAGCTTAGTGGGCTTAAAGGGAGGCACAGATACGCAGTATTTT. Translated, it gives CASSLVGLKGGTDTQYF.

The V gene is TRBV5-4, the J gene TRBJ2-2; D gene ambiguous. CDR3 length: 13 amino acids. V lost 4 bases and J lost 4, with 8 bases in between. Germline V gives CDR1 SGHNT, CDR2 YYREEE (reference sequence). DNA of the CDR3: TGTGCCAGCAGCGCACCTGGCACCGGGGAGCTGTTTTTT. This codes for CASSAPGTGELFF.

The chain has TRBV25-1 and TRBJ1-1; possible D gene TRBD1, 5 bases. Trimming stripped 6 bases from V and 4 bases from J, with 12 bases between. The CDR3 runs 13 residues. Germline CDR1 is MGHDK and CDR2 is SYGVNS. The CDR3, as DNA: TGTGCCAGCAGCGAGAAACAGGTCACTGAAGCTTTCTTT. This translates into CASSEKQVTEAFF. The full variable domain, in which reference TRBV25-1 and TRBJ1-1 provide the parts outside the CDR3, is EADIYQTPRYLVIGTGKKITLECSQTMGHDKMYWYQQDPGMELHLIHYSYGVNSTEKGDLSSESTVSRIRTEHFPLTLESARPSHTSQYLCASSEKQVTEAFFGQGTRLTVV.

The chain couples TRBV7-6 to TRBJ2-7; D call uncertain. The CDR3 contains 15 residues. The V gene's germline CDR1 is SGHVS and CDR2 FNYEAQ. Trimming left V 1 base short and J 0 bases short, with 10 bases between. CDR3 loop: CASSLVDGTSYEQYF. DNA for the CDR3: TGTGCCAGCAGCTTAGTGGATGGTACCTCCTACGAGCAGTACTTC. Full variable domain (outside the CDR3, taken from reference TRBV7-6 and TRBJ2-7): GAGVSQSPRYKVTKRGQDVALRCDPISGHVSLYWYRQALGQGPEFLTYFNYEAQQDKSGLPNDRFSAERPEGSISTLTIQRTEQRDSAMYRCASSLVDGTSYEQYFGPGTRLTVT.

This chain joins TRBV29-1 and TRBJ1-3; D is unresolved. Germline CDR1 is SQVTM and CDR2 is ANQGSEA. The CDR3 spans 13 residues. Trimming removed 4 bases from V and 0 bases from J, with 7 bases in between. CDR3 loop: CSVGKSSGNTIYF. The CDR3 region has the DNA TGCAGCGTTGGGAAGAGCTCTGGAAACACCATATATTTT.

Here the CDR3 DNA reads TGTGCCTGGAGTAAGAGTGCCGGGGAGCTGTTTTTT. As protein: CAWSKSAGELFF. The chain is built from TRBV30 and TRBJ2-2, with D unclear. The ends were cut back, 2 bases at V and 6 bases at J, with 7 bases in the middle. From germline, CDR1 is GTSNPN and CDR2 SVGIG (reference sequence). This CDR3 is 12 amino acids long.

The chain is built from TRBV5-1 and TRBJ2-4; D is unresolved. CDR1 SGHRS and CDR2 YFSETQ come from the germline V gene. There are 14 residues in the CDR3. Deletions cut 0 bases from V and 5 bases from J, with 9 bases between. The CDR3, as DNA: TGCGCCAGCAGCTTGGTAGGTTTCCAAAACATTCAGTACTTC. This gives the protein CASSLVGFQNIQYF.

The rearrangement uses TRBV6-6 and TRBJ1-2; unclear D gene. Trimming stripped 1 base from V and 6 bases from J, with 12 bases between. Per the germline V gene, CDR1 is MNHNY and CDR2 is SVGAGI (reference sequence). The CDR3 is made up of 14 amino acids. CDR3 protein: CASSYLVGVDGYTF. CDR3 bases: TGTGCCAGCAGTTACTTGGTTGGGGTTGATGGCTACACCTTC.

The rearrangement joins TRBV10-3 to TRBJ2-7; TRBD1 matches 11 bases. With 10 bases clipped from V and 5 bases from J, the junction kept 10 bases outside the gene matches. Per germline, CDR1 ENHRY and CDR2 SYGVKD. This CDR3 comprises 14 residues. CDR3 nucleotides: TGTGCCACAAGGCGAGGGACAGGGGGGGACGAGCAGTACTTC. Translating it yields CATRRGTGGDEQYF.

The chain joins TRBV27 to TRBJ2-3, with a weak D call TRBD2 (5 bases). The germline V gene has CDR1 MNHEY and CDR2 SMNVEV (reference sequence). The germline V and J ends were trimmed by 0 bases and 3 bases, with 10 bases remaining between them. The CDR3 extends over 15 amino acids. The DNA for the CDR3 is TGTGCCAGCAGTTTATCGAATCTAGCAACAGATACGCAGTATTTT. It encodes CASSLSNLATDTQYF.

The chain recombines TRBV5-1 with TRBJ2-7; D is perhaps TRBD2 (6 bases). The CDR3 is made up of 17 amino acids. The V and J ends lost 0 bases and 6 bases respectively, with 22 bases between them. Germline CDR1 SGHRS, CDR2 YFSETQ. The CDR3 region is CASSLGRLAHSPAEQYF. CDR3 in DNA: TGCGCCAGCAGCTTGGGCCGTCTAGCGCATAGCCCCGCCGAGCAGTACTTC.

The V and J genes are TRBV28 and TRBJ2-1; no firm D call. Germline-derived CDR1 and CDR2 are MDHEN and SYDVKM. The length of the CDR3 is 17 residues. Between the trimmed V and J ends, which lost 6 bases and 0 bases, there was a span of 18 bases. The CDR3 protein is CASRRVWRLSSYNEQFF. DNA of the CDR3: TGTGCCAGCAGACGTGTTTGGCGGCTAAGCTCCTACAATGAGCAGTTCTTC.

The chain recombines TRBV6-5 with TRBJ2-1; 7 bases align to TRBD2. V shed 3 bases and J 10 bases; nucleotides not matched to a gene: 15. CDR3 size: 16 residues. Looked up from germline, CDR1 is MNHEY and CDR2 is SVGAGI. In DNA, the CDR3 is TGTGCCAGCAGTTATGCAAGAGCGGGATACACGGGGGAGCAGTTCTTC. It codes for CASSYARAGYTGEQFF.

This clone was picked up one time. The rearrangement uses TRBV9 and TRBJ1-5; D uncertain. The V end was cut by 4 bases, the J end by 4 bases, with 18 bases between. The CDR3 contains 16 residues. Germline V lookup: CDR1 SGDLS, CDR2 YYNGEE. In DNA, the CDR3 is TGTGCCAGCAGCCCCAAACCGGGCCCCACTAATCAGCCCCAGCATTTT. This sequence encodes CASSPKPGPTNQPQHF.

The V gene is TRBV19, the J gene TRBJ1-2; D is ambiguous. Germline V gene lookup returns CDR1 LNHDA and CDR2 SQIVND (reference sequence). CDR3 size: 14 residues. V lost 3 bases and J 4 bases, leaving 12 bases between the germline ends. The CDR3 protein is CASSMLDLPYGYTF. CDR3 nucleotides: TGTGCCAGTAGTATGCTAGACTTACCCTATGGCTACACCTTC.